This T cell receptor beta chain was sequenced for a study of T cells after yellow fever vaccination. Overall study context: Some fractions had low cell numbers, and these were prepared with SMART-Seq v4 Ultra Low Input.

The CDR3 runs 13 residues. Germline V gene sequence: CDR1 MNHEY, CDR2 SVGEGT. Trimming removed 6 bases from V and 9 bases from J, with 18 bases in between. Production of TCR cDNA was by 5'RACE template switching, which also added a universal primer site and UMIs. TCRdb reprocessed the 5' RACE reads with MiXCR, giving one entry per CDR3 protein. The sample comprises some 110,000 distinct CDR3 sequences, roughly 8.4% of which are singletons, and about 25% rests with the top ten. This clonotype was counted many times. This specimen was CD8+ T cells sorted from PBMCs, taken 45 days after the yellow fever booster vaccination. This chain joins TRBV6-2 or TRBV6-3 and TRBJ2-7, with D possibly called TRBD1 or TRBD2 (5 bases each). The sequence came from a man aged 25-40 years who received the YFV17D yellow fever vaccine. CDR3 nucleotides: TGTGCCAGCAGAACCGTCGAGGCAGGGAGGCAGTACTTC. Residues: CASRTVEAGRQYF.